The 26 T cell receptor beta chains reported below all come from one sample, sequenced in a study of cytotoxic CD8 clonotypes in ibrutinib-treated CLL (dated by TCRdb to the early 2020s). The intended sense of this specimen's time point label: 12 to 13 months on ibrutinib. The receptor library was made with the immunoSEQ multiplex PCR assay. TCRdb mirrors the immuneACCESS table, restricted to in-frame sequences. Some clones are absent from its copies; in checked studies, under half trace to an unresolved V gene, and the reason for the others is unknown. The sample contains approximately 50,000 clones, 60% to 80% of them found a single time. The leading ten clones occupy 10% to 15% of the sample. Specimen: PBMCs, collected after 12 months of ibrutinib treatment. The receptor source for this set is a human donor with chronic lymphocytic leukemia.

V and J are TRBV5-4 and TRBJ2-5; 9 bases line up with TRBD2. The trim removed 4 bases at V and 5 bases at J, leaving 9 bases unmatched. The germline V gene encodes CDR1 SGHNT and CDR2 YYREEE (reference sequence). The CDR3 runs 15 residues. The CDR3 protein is CASSPPGTSPETQYF. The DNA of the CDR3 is TGTGCCAGCAGCCCCCCCGGGACTAGCCCGGAGACCCAGTACTTC.

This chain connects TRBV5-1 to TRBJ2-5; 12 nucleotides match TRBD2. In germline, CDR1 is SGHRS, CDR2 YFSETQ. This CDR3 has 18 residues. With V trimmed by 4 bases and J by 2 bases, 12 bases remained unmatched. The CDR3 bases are TGCGCCAGCAGCCCGGGCTTGACTAGCGGGGGTTCTCAAGAGACCCAGTACTTC. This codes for CASSPGLTSGGSQETQYF.

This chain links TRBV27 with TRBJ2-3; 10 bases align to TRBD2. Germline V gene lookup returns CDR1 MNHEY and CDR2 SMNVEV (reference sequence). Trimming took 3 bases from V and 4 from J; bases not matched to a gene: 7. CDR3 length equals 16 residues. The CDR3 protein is CASSFLPAGGPDTQYF. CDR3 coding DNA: TGTGCCAGCAGTTTTTTGCCAGCGGGGGGGCCAGATACGCAGTATTTT.

CDR3 sequence (DNA): TGTGCCAGCTCTGATGGTTCCAGGGAATGGTTCTGGTCTGGGGCCAACGTCCTGACTTTC. Encoded protein: CASSDGSREWFWSGANVLTF. The rearrangement links TRBV5-4 to TRBJ2-6, with D possibly matching TRBD1 (5 bases). The CDR3 is 20 amino acids. Germline CDR1 and CDR2: SGHNT and YYREEE (reference sequence). Trimming stripped 7 bases from V and 1 base from J, with 27 bases between.

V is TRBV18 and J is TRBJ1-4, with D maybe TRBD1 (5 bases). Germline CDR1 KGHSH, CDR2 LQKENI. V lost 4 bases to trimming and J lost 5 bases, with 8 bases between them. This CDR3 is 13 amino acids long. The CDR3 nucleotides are TGTGCCAGCTCACGGGACGGAAATGAAAAACTGTTTTTT. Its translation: CASSRDGNEKLFF. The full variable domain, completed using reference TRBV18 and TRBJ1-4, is NAGVMQNPRHLVRRRGQEARLRCSPMKGHSHVYWYRQLPEEGLKFMVYLQKENIIDESGMPKERFSAEFPKEGPSILRIQQVVRGDSAAYFCASSRDGNEKLFFGSGTQLSVL.

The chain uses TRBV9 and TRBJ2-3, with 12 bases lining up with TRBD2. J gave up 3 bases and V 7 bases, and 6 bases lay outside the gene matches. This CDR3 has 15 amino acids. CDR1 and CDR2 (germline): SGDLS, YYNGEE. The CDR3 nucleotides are TGTGCCAGCGGGGAACTAGCGGGGGGAACAGATACGCAGTATTTT. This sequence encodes CASGELAGGTDTQYF.

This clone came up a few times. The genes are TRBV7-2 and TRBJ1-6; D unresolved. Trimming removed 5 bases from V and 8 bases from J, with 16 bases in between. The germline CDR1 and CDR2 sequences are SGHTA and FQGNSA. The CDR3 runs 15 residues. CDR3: CASSAQLNVDSPLHF. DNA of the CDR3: TGTGCCAGCAGCGCCCAGTTGAATGTGGATTCACCCCTCCACTTT.

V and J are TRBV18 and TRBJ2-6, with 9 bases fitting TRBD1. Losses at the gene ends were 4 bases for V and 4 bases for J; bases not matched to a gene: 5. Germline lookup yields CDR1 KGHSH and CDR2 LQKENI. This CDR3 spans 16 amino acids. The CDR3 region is CASSLRTGDGANVLTF. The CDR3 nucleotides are TGTGCCAGCTCACTCCGGACAGGGGACGGGGCCAACGTCCTGACTTTC.

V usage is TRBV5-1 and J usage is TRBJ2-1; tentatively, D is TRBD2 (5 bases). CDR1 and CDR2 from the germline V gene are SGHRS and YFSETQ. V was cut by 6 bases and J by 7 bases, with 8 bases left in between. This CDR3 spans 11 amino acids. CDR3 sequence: CASKRENEQFF. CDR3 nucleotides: TGCGCCAGCAAACGGGAAAATGAGCAGTTCTTC.

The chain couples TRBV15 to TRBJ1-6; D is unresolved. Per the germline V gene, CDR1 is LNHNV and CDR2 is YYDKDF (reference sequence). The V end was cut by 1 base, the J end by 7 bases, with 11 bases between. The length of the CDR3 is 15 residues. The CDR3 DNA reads TGTGCCACCAGCAGAGGATCGCCAACCAATTCACCCCTCCACTTT. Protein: CATSRGSPTNSPLHF.

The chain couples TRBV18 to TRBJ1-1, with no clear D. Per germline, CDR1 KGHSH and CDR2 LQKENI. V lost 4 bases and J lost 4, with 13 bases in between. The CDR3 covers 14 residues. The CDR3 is CASSQTGKATEAFF. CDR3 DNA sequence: TGTGCCAGCTCACAGACCGGGAAAGCCACTGAAGCTTTCTTT.

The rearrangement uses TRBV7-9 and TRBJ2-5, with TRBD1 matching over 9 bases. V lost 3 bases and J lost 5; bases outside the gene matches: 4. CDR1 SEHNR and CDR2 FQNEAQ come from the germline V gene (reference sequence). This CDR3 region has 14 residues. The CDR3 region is CASSFLGTGETQYF. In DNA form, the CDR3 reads TGTGCCAGCAGCTTCCTCGGGACAGGGGAGACCCAGTACTTC.

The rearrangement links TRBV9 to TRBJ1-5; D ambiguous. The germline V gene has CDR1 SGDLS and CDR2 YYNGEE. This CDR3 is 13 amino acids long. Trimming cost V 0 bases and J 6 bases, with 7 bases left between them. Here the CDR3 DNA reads TGTGCCAGCAGCGTAGAATATGGTCAGCCCCAGCATTTT. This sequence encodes CASSVEYGQPQHF.

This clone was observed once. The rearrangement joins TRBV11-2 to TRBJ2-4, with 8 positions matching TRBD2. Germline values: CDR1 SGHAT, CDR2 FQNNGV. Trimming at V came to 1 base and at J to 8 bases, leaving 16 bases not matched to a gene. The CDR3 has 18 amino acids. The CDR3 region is CASSLGHSGVLLGDIQYF. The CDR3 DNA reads TGTGCCAGCAGCTTAGGACATAGCGGGGTCCTGCTCGGGGACATTCAGTACTTC.

For the CDR3, the DNA is TGCGCCAGCAGCTGGGCCACAGGGAACACTGAAGCTTTCTTT. This sequence encodes CASSWATGNTEAFF. The rearrangement uses TRBV5-1 and TRBJ1-1, with TRBD1 as a possible D gene (5 bases). Trimming stripped 3 bases from V and 1 base from J, with 10 bases between. Per germline, CDR1 SGHRS and CDR2 YFSETQ. The CDR3 spans 14 residues.

The CDR3 region is CASSVSGNTIYF. In DNA form, the CDR3 reads TGTGCCAGCAGTGTCTCTGGAAACACCATATATTTT. The chain joins TRBV6-1 to TRBJ1-3; D is undetermined. The germline gives CDR1 MNHNS, CDR2 SASEGT. Deletions cut 4 bases from V and 0 bases from J, with 1 base between. This CDR3 region has 12 residues.

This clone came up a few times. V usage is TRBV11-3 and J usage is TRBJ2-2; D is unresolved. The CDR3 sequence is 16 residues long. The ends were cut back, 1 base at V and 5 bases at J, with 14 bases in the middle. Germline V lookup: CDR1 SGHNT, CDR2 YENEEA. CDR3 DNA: TGTGCCAGCAGCTTAGTTCGGCTAGGTACTACCGGGGAGCTGTTTTTT. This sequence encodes CASSLVRLGTTGELFF.

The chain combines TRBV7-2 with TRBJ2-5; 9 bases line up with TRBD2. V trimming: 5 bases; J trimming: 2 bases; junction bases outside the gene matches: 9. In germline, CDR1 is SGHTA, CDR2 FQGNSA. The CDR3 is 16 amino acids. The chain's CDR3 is CASSPGLAGLQETQYF. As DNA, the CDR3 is TGTGCCAGCAGCCCCGGGCTAGCGGGGTTACAAGAGACCCAGTACTTC.

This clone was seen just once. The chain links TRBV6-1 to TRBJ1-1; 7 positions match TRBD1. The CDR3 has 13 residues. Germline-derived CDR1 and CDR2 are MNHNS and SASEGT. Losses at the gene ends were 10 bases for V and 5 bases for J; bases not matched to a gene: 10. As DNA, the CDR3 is TGTGCCATTTGGGGACAGCCGAGTACTGAAGCTTTCTTT. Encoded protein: CAIWGQPSTEAFF.

The CDR3 protein is CASSYSLSRNQPQHF. CDR3 DNA sequence: TGTGCCAGCAGTTACTCGTTAAGCAGGAATCAGCCCCAGCATTTT. V and J are TRBV6-6 and TRBJ1-5; no clear D gene. The V gene lost 0 bases and the J gene lost 4 bases, with 10 bases spanning the gap. Germline V gives CDR1 MNHNY, CDR2 SVGAGI (reference sequence). The CDR3 covers 15 residues.

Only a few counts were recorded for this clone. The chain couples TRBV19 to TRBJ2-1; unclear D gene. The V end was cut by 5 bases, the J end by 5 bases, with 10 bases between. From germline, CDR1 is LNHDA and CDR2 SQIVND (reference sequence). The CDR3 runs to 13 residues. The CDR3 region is CASSLSDNNEQFF. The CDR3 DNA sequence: TGTGCCAGTAGTTTGTCGGATAACAATGAGCAGTTCTTC.

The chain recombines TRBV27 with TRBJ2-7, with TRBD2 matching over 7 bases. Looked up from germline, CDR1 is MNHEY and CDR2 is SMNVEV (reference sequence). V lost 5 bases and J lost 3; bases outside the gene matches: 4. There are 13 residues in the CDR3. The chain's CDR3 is CASSRLAIYEQYF. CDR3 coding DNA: TGTGCCAGCAGTCGACTAGCCATCTACGAGCAGTACTTC.

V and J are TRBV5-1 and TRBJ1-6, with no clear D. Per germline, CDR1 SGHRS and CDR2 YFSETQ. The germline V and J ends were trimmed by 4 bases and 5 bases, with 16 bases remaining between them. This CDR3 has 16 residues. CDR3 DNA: TGCGCCAGCAGCCCCGAGGCAGGTACCCATAATTCACCCCTCCACTTT. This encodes CASSPEAGTHNSPLHF.

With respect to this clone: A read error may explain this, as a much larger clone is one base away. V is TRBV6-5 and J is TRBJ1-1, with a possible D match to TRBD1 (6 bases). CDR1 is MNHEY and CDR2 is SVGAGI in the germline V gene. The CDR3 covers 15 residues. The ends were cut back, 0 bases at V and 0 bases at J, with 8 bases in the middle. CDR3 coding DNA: TGTGCCAGCAGTTACTCGAAGGGGGTGAACACTGAAGCTTTCTTT. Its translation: CASSYSKGVNTEAFF.

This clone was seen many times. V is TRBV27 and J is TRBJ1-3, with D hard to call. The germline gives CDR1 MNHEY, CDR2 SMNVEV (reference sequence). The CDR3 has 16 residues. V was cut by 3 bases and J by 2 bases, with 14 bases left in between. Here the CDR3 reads CASSFNGPWAGNTIYF. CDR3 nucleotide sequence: TGTGCCAGCAGTTTCAACGGCCCATGGGCTGGAAACACCATATATTTT.

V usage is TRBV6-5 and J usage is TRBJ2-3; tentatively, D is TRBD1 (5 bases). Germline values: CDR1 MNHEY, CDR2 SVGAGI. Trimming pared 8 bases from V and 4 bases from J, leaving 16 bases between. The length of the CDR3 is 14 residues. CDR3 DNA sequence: TGTGCCAGCCGGAATCCCCTGACAGCAGATACGCAGTATTTT. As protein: CASRNPLTADTQYF.